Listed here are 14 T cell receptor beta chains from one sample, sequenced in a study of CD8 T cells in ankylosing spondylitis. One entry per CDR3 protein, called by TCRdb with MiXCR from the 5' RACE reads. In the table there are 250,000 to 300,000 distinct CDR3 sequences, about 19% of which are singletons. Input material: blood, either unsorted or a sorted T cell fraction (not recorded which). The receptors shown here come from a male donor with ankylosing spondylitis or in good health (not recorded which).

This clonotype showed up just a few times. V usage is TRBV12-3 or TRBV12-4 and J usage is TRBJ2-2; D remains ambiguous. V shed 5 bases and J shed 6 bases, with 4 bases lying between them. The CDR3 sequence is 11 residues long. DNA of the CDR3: TGTGCCAGCAGTAACCCCGGGGAGCTGTTTTTT. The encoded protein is CASSNPGELFF.

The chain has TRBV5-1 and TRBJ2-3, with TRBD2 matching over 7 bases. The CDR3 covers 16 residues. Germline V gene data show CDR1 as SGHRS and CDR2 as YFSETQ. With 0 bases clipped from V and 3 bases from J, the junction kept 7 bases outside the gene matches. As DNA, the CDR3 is TGCGCCAGCAGCTTGGGTGCGGGAGTACGGACAGATACGCAGTATTTT. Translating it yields CASSLGAGVRTDTQYF.

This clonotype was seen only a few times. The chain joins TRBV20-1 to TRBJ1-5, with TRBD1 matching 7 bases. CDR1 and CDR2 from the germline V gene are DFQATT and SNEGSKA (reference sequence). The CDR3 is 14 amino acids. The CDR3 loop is CGFQTGNSNQPQHF. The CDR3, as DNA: TGCGGATTCCAGACAGGGAATAGCAATCAGCCCCAGCATTTT.

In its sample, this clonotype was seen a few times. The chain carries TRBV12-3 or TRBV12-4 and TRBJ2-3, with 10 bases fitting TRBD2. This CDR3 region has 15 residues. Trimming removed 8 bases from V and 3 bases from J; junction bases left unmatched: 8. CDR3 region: CASRRAGGPTDTQYF. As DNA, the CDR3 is TGTGCCAGCCGGAGAGCGGGGGGGCCGACAGATACGCAGTATTTT.

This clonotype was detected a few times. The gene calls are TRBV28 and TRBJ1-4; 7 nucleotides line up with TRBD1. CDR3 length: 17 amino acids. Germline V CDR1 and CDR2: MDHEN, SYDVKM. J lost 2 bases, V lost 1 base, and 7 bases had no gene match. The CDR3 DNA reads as TGTGCCAGCAGTTTATCGGGACAGCGGTACACTAATGAAAAACTGTTTTTT. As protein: CASSLSGQRYTNEKLFF. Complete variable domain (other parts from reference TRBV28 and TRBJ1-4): DVKVTQSSRYLVKRTGEKVFLECVQDMDHENMFWYRQDPGLGLRLIYFSYDVKMKEKGDIPEGYSVSREKKERFSLILESASTNQTSMYLCASSLSGQRYTNEKLFFGSGTQLSVL.

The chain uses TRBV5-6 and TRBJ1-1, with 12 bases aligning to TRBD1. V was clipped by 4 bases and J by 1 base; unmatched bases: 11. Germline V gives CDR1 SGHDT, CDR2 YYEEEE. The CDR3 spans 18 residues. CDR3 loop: CASSPLRDRGQGNTEAFF. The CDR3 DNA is TGTGCCAGCAGCCCCCTCCGGGACAGGGGGCAAGGGAACACTGAAGCTTTCTTT.

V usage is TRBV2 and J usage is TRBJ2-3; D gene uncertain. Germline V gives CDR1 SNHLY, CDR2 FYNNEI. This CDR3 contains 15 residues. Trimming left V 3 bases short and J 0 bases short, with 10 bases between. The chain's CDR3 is CASSDSGRSTDTQYF. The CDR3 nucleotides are TGTGCCAGCAGTGATTCTGGACGGAGCACAGATACGCAGTATTTT.

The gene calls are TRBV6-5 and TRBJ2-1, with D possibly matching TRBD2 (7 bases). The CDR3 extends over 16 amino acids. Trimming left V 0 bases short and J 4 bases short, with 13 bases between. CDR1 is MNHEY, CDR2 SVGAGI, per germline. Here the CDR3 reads CASSYSEGGAYNEQFF. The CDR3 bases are TGTGCCAGCAGTTACTCCGAGGGGGGGGCTTACAATGAGCAGTTCTTC.

DNA for the CDR3: TGTGCCATCAGTGAGCAGACATACACTGAAGCTTTCTTT. This sequence encodes CAISEQTYTEAFF. The chain links TRBV10-3 to TRBJ1-1; D is unclear. This CDR3 comprises 13 residues. Germline CDR1 and CDR2: ENHRY and SYGVKD. Trimming took 2 bases from V and 3 from J, leaving 7 bases between them.

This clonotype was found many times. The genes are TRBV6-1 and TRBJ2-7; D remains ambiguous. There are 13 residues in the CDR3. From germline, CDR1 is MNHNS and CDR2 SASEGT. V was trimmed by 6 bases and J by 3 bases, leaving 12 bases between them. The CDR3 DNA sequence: TGTGCCAGCAGAATCAGTGTAGACTACGAGCAGTACGTC. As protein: CASRISVDYEQYV.

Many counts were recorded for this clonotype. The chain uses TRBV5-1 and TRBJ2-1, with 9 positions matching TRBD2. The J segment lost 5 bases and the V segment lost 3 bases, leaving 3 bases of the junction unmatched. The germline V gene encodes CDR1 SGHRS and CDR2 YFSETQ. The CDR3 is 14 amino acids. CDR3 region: CASSSGLADNEQFF. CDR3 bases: TGCGCCAGCAGCTCGGGACTAGCCGACAATGAGCAGTTCTTC. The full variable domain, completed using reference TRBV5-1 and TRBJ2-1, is KAGVTQTPRYLIKTRGQQVTLSCSPISGHRSVSWYQQTPGQGLQFLFEYFSETQRNKGNFPGRFSGRQFSNSRSEMNVSTLELGDSALYLCASSSGLADNEQFFGPGTRLTVL.

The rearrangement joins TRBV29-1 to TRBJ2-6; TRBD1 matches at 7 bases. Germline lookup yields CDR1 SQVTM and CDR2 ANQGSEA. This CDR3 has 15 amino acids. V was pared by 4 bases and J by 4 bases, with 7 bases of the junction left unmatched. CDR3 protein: CSVGPTGAGANVLTF. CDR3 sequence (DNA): TGCAGCGTTGGCCCCACAGGGGCAGGGGCCAACGTCCTGACTTTC.

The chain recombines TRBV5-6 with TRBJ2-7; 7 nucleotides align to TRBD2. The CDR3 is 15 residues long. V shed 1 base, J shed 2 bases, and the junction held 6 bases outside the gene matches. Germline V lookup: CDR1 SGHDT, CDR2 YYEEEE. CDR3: CASSLRLAETYEQYV. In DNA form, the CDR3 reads TGTGCCAGCAGCTTGAGACTAGCTGAGACCTACGAGCAGTACGTC.

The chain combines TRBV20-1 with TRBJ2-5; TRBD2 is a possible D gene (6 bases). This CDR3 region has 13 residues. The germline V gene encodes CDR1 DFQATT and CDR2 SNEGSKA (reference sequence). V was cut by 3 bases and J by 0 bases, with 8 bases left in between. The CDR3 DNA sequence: TGCAGTGCTAGTCGGGGGAACCAAGAGACCCAGTACTTC. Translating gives CSASRGNQETQYF.